This T cell receptor beta chain was recorded in a study of blood T cell repertoires in COVID-19. Study in general: Collection of acute and convalescent COVID-19 samples took place in the United States, Italy and Spain. PBMCs, B-cell-depleted T cells, or T cells provided the cDNA or gDNA that made up the material.

In the study's own analysis: Estimation of nucleated cell counts was performed using reference gene primer amplification. Assay: immunoSEQ multiplex PCR; the TCRdb copy retains only in-frame clones and omits some. For V, J and clone size, that table is used; D and trimming come from the DNA. The sample includes around 170,000 clones, roughly 88% of them seen just once. J lost 2 bases, V lost 4 bases, and 4 bases had no gene match. The germline V gene has CDR1 SGHVS and CDR2 FQNEAQ. The CDR3 totals 16 residues. The source is a woman aged 60-70 years with acute or convalescent COVID-19. The sequenced sample consisted of peripheral blood. The chain links TRBV7-8 to TRBJ1-6; 8 bases agree with TRBD1. The CDR3 sequence: CASSSGQGAYNSPLHF. In DNA form, the CDR3 reads TGTGCCAGCAGCTCTGGACAGGGCGCCTATAATTCACCCCTCCACTTT.